One and the same sample provided the 4 T cell receptor beta chains below, sequenced in a study of beta chain features in type 1 diabetes. Every isolated RNA sample was fully reverse transcribed, so sequencing captured expressed TCRB transcripts. The table came from immunoSEQ multiplex PCR; TCRdb's copy has only in-frame clones and leaves some out. The sample has roughly 160,000 clones, over 6% seen once; the top ten hold roughly 0.46%. These receptors' targets are unknown. Whole-study results and caveats: Moderate but significant shortening of TCRB CDR3s was recorded in all four CD4+ subsets from Type 1 diabetes patients.

Sequencing was carried out using central memory CD4+ T cells from blood. These receptors were obtained from a man aged 18 to 29 with type 1 diabetes.

V usage is TRBV2 and J usage is TRBJ1-4; 7 bases map to TRBD1. CDR3 size: 14 residues. Unmatched junction bases numbered 10, after V lost 10 bases and J lost 5 bases. Germline V gene sequence: CDR1 SNHLY, CDR2 FYNNEI. This CDR3 is CATSRDSANEKLFF. The CDR3 DNA sequence: TGTGCCACTTCCAGGGACAGCGCCAATGAAAAACTGTTTTTT.

The rearrangement joins TRBV6-1 to TRBJ2-7; D gene ambiguous. The CDR3 is 10 amino acids. The V and J ends lost 3 bases and 12 bases respectively, with 9 bases between them. The germline V gene encodes CDR1 MNHNS and CDR2 SASEGT. The DNA for the CDR3 is TGTGCCAGCAGTGAGATGGTGGCGTACTTC. Translating gives CASSEMVAYF.

CDR3 sequence: CASSTGGPGQETQYF. The CDR3 coding sequence is TGTGCCAGTAGCACAGGGGGCCCCGGGCAAGAGACCCAGTACTTC. The chain uses TRBV19 and TRBJ2-5; 9 nucleotides agree with TRBD1. J gave up 2 bases and V 6 bases, and 7 bases lay outside the gene matches. In germline, CDR1 is LNHDA, CDR2 SQIVND (reference sequence). This CDR3 contains 15 residues.

This chain uses TRBV28 with TRBJ2-1; TRBD1 might be the D (6 bases). Germline V gene sequence: CDR1 MDHEN, CDR2 SYDVKM. Trimming removed 7 bases at V and 3 bases at J, with 16 bases between. This CDR3 spans 15 amino acids. CDR3 in DNA: TGTGCCAGCACGCGACTCGGACAGAACTACAATGAGCAGTTCTTC. Translation gives CASTRLGQNYNEQFF.